This T cell receptor (beta chain) is from a study of cytomegalovirus exposure and HLA in healthy donors (TCRdb year 2017). Notes on the research overall: In an earlier analysis of roughly 590 of the donors, roughly 300 Gb of sequence data and 117 million unique TCR beta sequences from about 179 million T cells were reported. The study combined high-throughput TCR immunosequencing, statistical association of individual TCRs with disease status, and machine learning to predict cytomegalovirus infection status. In an earlier analysis of 500 to 650 of the donors, high-throughput TCR beta sequencing was used to judge whether each TCR beta V gene segment behaved as functional or pseudogenic. A later genetic analysis used genome-wide SNP genotypes for 398 of the 666 donors, treating that subset as a discovery cohort. HLA typing included class I and class II loci at four-digit resolution. A later analysis re-analyzed previously published TCR beta repertoires from 666 donors and added high-resolution HLA genotyping to study TCR occurrence patterns. The number of typed donors differed by locus: 629-630 for A, B, C, DRB1 and DQB1; about 520 for DQA1; 606 for DPA1; and about 450 for DPB1. The study aimed to test whether signatures of past pathogen exposure could be identified by cataloging public T cell receptors. Along with the approximately 620-subject first cohort, a separate validation cohort of roughly 110 different subjects was used. About five DR-DQ haplotypes were handled as single units for association and clustering, since linkage in the cohort was strong. An early release covering roughly 600 HLA-typed donors comprised about 310 gigabases of sequencing data and tens of millions of unique TCR sequences. The study profiled the T cell repertoires of about 720 subjects by immunosequencing and related them to cytomegalovirus serostatus. Among some 400 genotyped donors of the cohort, an average of about 220,000 unique TCR beta nucleotide sequences was sequenced per donor, of which roughly 17% were non-productive. Every discovery cohort repertoire had been produced on one sequencing platform. Donor age, sex, ethnicity and CMV serostatus were collected together with the repertoire data. Of the roughly 410 genotyped donors, approximately 80% were placed in the genetic ancestry cluster associated with self-reported Caucasian donors. Rather than drawing on any new phenotypic data, the later analysis identified candidate immune exposures from TCR beta sequences and the way those sequences occurred across donors. Paper-wide results and their limitations: In an earlier analysis of some 540 of the donors, most TCR beta V segments appeared in productive rearrangements about 87% or about 30% of the time, broadly matching IMGT annotations. The only immune exposure information available for the cohort was CMV serostatus. Some IMGT-functional V segments, including TRBV6-2 and TRBV6-3, could not be told apart with the 87-base-pair reads, so those segments were excluded. Strong co-occurrence of HLA alleles, especially DR and DQ, made assigning TCR associations to individual alleles difficult. A later analysis found that most CMV-associated TCR beta chains appeared HLA-restricted, with HLA associations seemingly driven largely by CMV exposure. In both the original and validation cohorts, the classifier was reported to diagnose cytomegalovirus status with high specificity and sensitivity. A group of highly shared sequence variants was considered likely to be a technical artifact of the sequencing pipeline. A later analysis found that HLA-associated TCR beta chains were more clonally expanded and had lower generation probabilities than equally common non-associated chains. HLA typing was unavailable for some donors at each locus, so association tests used only the typed subset. Correlated functional status among segregating V segments might reflect linkage disequilibrium, but an unknown experimental factor could not be ruled out. A total of some 180 TCR beta chains were listed by the study as associated with cytomegalovirus. In a later genetic analysis, fewer N-insertions in productive TCRs were reported among donors in an Asian-associated ancestry cluster than the approximately 670-donor mean. Several of the top co-occurrence clusters appeared to be linked to parvovirus B19, influenza, CMV and Epstein-Barr virus, according to a later analysis. Presence/absence analyses assumed roughly uniform sequencing depth across donors, an assumption that may not hold. In vitro tests confirmed that three of the cytomegalovirus-associated TCR beta chains recognize cytomegalovirus antigens. While some public TCRs were present in many individuals, most TCR sequences turned up only very rarely across donors. A further reported finding was that TCR beta sequences accurately predicted the HLA-A and HLA-B alleles for most subjects in the first cohort. This cohort had only TCR beta chains sequenced, and the lack of alpha or paired-chain data limited which features could be detected. Specific HLA alleles were associated with 16,951 TCR beta sequences at a false discovery rate of 0.05 in a later analysis. About 17 rarely observed V segments, including chromosome 9 orphons, were excluded from the earlier analysis of approximately 500 of the donors because counts were too low. According to the authors, the approach could potentially be generalized to other disease states and immunological phenotypes. In a later genetic analysis, a missense DCLRE1C variant was associated with V-gene and J-gene trimming of TCR beta chains, and the association was replicated in an independent cohort. In a later analysis, the rate of TCR association differed among HLA loci, with DRB1 alleles having the most associated TCRs and HLA-C alleles having the fewest.

The cohort was made up of approximately 670 healthy bone marrow donors. Cohort members were all nominally healthy when sampled, although unrecorded immune exposures were likely present. The donor was CMV seronegative and belonged to the group of 352 seronegative cohort members. Each donor provided a peripheral blood sample, and peripheral blood mononuclear cells were used for TCR beta sequencing. Genomic DNA extraction from the blood cell samples was performed with the Qiagen DNeasy Blood Extraction Kit. CDR1 and CDR2 are read off the germline V gene as SQVTM and ANQGSEA. Relative to germline, V is missing 6 bases and J is missing 0 bases, with 4 bases of the junction outside any gene match. Including cysteine and phenylalanine, the CDR3 has 13 amino acids. The entry retains the CDR3 DNA only, 39 bases that are in frame from base 1. Library preparation employed the immunoSEQ multiplex PCR assay. A mixture of 60 forward primers for TCR Vbeta segments and 13 reverse primers for TCR Jbeta segments was used in the multiplex PCR. Amplification of the CDR3 region of rearranged TCR beta genes was performed with a multiplex PCR assay on genomic DNA. Amplified TCR beta libraries were sequenced as 87-base-pair reads on the Illumina HiSeq System. In the source study's methods: In a later analysis, approximately 74 million unique TCR beta chains were counted across the roughly 670 repertoires, and around 10 million of these chains were shared by at least two donors. A nearest-neighbor algorithm error-corrected the raw reads and collapsed the reads into unique sequences, merging closely related sequences to remove PCR and sequencing errors. Alignment of CDR3 sequences to IMGT reference sequences was used to assign V, D and J gene segments. For a sequence to be retained, at least a six-nucleotide match to both a V gene segment and a J gene segment was required. Rearrangements were called productive when the CDR3 lacked stop codons and stayed in frame with V and J; all others were non-productive. CDR3 was defined according to IMGT convention as the region running from the second conserved V-encoded cysteine to the conserved J-encoded phenylalanine. The earlier analysis of 500 to 750 of the donors excluded any sequence lacking an unambiguous match to a single V gene segment. In an earlier analysis of a few hundred of the donors, V segments were called functional above 56.7% productive rearrangements and were called segregating when the between-donor standard deviation exceeded 5%. A statistical classification framework was built to diagnose cytomegalovirus status from the catalog of TCR beta chain sequences. In a later analysis, TCR nucleotide sequences were compared against IMGT/GENE-DB human TR gene sequences so that V and J genes could be assigned. In a later analysis, CDR3 sequences and most-parsimonious VDJ recombination scenarios were assigned using the TCRdist pipeline. In a later analysis, every TCR beta chain was defined by the combination of its CDR3 amino acid sequence and its V-gene family, and reads without a unique V-gene family were dropped. A later analysis removed 592 highly shared, low-generation-probability nucleotide sequences to deal with suspected cross-contamination and a sequencing artifact. In a later analysis, a clonal expansion index was calculated for each public chain from normalized within-repertoire ranks of inferred template counts. Generation probabilities in a later analysis came from a VDJ recombination model fitted to out-of-frame rearrangements, and those results were checked against IGoR. In a later analysis, hypergeometric tests were used to score TCR-TCR, TCR-HLA and TCR-CMV co-occurrence, with a repertoire-size bias correction applied to TCR pairs. To estimate false discovery rates, a later analysis permuted the HLA or CMV assignments 20 times. A later analysis grouped co-occurring TCRs with DBSCAN, adding TCRdist sequence similarity when clustering within HLA-allele-positive subsets. For co-occurrence clustering, repertoires with fewer than 30,000 or more than 120,000 public chains were excluded, along with a handful of repertoires with anomalous nucleotide sharing. TCRdb stores this immuneACCESS table with in-frame sequences only. Part of the clones is absent; in the studies checked, under half of the shortfall reflects unresolved V genes, and no reason is known for the rest. V and J calls plus clone size are reproduced from that table; the DNA served to infer D and trimming. The sample table holds roughly 170,000 clones, of which approximately 82% were seen once. The ten largest make up about 2.2% of the sample.

As regards this clone: This receptor's antigen is unknown. Base qualities are missing; no much larger clone stands one base away.

This receptor was taken from a woman younger than 45 in good health and CMV-seronegative. Sequenced sample: PBMCs. Recombination linked TRBV29-1 to TRBJ1-2; 7 central nucleotides agree with TRBD1. CDR3 protein: CSVRDRANYGYTF. The nucleotides read TGCAGCGTGAGGGACAGAGCTAACTATGGCTACACCTTC. The reference TRBV29-1 and TRBJ1-2 proteins fill in what lies around the CDR3, so the full variable domain reads SAVISQKPSRDICQRGTSLTIQCQVDSQVTMMFWYRQQPGQSLTLIATANQGSEATYESGFVIDKFPISRPNLTFSTLTVSNMSPEDSSIYLCSVRDRANYGYTFGSGTRLTVV.